The subject of this entry is one TCR beta chain. Its antigen is unidentified. This specimen comes from a study of T cells after posttransplantation cyclophosphamide. Repertoires were generated with immunoSEQ multiplex PCR, while TCRdb's copy carries only in-frame clones and drops some. Of over 20,000 clones in the sample, roughly 98% were seen once. Regarding the study as a whole: Later post-transplant blood repertoires were often dominated by donor CD8+ memory clones.

In germline, CDR1 is MNHNS, CDR2 SASEGT. The CDR3 runs to 11 residues. The V end was cut by 4 bases, the J end by 5 bases, with 5 bases between. Sequenced input: naive CD8+ T cells sorted from PBMCs. This rearrangement joins TRBV6-1 to TRBJ1-1, with D unresolved. The TCR sequence derives from a man aged 40-50 years in good health, CMV-negative, and a related stem cell transplant donor. CDR3 sequence (DNA): TGTGCCAGCAGTGGAGGGACTGAAGCTTTCTTT. Its translation is CASSGGTEAFF.